This TCR beta chain was obtained from a study of cytomegalovirus exposure and HLA in healthy donors. Findings and limits, study-wide: In vitro confirmation showed a few CMV-associated chains to be CMV antigen specific.

Assay used: immunoSEQ multiplex PCR; TCRdb lists only in-frame clones, some missing. The data contain about 130,000 clones, approximately 90% of them singletons. After removal of 5 bases from V and 6 bases from J, the junction contained 10 bases not matched to a gene. The CDR3 is 16 amino acids. Looked up from germline, CDR1 is SGHTA and CDR2 is FQGNSA. As regards this clone: Its antigen is still unknown.

The sequencing sample was made of PBMCs. The TCR sequence derives from a woman aged 25 to 45 in good health and CMV-seropositive. The chain carries TRBV7-2 and TRBJ2-3, with TRBD2 identical over 11 bases. CDR3 protein: CASSPRLAGGPDTQYF. The CDR3 nucleotides are TGTGCCAGCAGCCCTCGGCTAGCGGGGGGCCCCGATACGCAGTATTTT.